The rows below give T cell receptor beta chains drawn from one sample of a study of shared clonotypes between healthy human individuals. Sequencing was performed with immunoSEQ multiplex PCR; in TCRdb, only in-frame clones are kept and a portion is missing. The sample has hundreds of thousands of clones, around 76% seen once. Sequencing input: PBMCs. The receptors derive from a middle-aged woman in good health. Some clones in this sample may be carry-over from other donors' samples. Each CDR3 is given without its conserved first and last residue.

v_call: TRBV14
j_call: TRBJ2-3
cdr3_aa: ASSQTGVRGTQY

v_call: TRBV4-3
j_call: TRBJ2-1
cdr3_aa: ASSPRGLAGGYEQF

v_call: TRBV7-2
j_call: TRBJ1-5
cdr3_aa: ASSLAIGQTHQPQH

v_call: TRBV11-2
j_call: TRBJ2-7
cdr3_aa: ASSSGVRQGGEQY

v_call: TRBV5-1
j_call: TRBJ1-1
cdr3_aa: ASRPGEVVANTEAF

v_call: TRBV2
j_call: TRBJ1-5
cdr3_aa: ASSKGTGQPQH

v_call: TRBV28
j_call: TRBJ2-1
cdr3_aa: ASRGDSYNEQF

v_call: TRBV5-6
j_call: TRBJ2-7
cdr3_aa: ASSRIYRDSYEQY

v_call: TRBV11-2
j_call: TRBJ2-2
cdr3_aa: ASSSSPSSGRGTGELF

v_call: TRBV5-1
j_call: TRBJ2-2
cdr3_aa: ASSLGLAGGTGELF

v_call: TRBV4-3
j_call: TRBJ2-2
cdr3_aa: ASSQRRFGQGATGELF

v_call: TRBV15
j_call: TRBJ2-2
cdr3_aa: ATSGTGAAGELF

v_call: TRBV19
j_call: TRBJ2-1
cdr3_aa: ASSIGPSRISYNEQF

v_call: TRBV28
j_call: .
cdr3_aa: ASSFLIAGVNEQY

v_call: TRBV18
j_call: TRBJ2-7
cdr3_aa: ASSPLYEQY

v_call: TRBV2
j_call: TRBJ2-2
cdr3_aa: ASTNELNTGELF

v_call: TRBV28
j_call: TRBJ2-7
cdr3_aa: ASSHRGQQY

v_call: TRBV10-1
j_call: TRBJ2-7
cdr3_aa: ASSEITSGKGEQY

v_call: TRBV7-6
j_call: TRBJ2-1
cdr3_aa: ASSLALASGRIYNEQF

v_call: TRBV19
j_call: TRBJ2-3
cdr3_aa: ASSNDLSTDTQY

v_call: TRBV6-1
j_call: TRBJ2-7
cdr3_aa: ASCRQNEGYEQY

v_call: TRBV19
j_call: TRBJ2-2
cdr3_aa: ASSRTGVDTGELF

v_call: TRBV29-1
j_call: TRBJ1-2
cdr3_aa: SVEGGDHGYT

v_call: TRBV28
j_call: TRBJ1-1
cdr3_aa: ASSWPGTGTEAF

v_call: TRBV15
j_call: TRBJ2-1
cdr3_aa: ATSLADLSYNEQF

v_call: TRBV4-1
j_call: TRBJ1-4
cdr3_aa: ASSQDFQNNEKLF

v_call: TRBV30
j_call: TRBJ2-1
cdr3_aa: AWNGLAGGNEQF